A selection of T cell receptor beta chains follows, all from one sample in a study of cytomegalovirus exposure and HLA in healthy donors. Data came from immunoSEQ multiplex PCR; TCRdb stores just in-frame clones and leaves some out. The table shows 100,000 to 150,000 clones, with approximately 78% occurring only once. The specimen sequenced was PBMCs. These TCRs come from a female donor in good health and CMV-seronegative. Both conserved end residues are part of each CDR3. The D gene is left open where the match is weak. For some rows the clone size is stated as once, few or many, or as a class when expanded; others skip it.

D gene: .
V gene: TRBV10-2
clone size: once
J gene: TRBJ2-1
CDR3 protein: CASSLRPIPEDEQFF
CDR3 DNA: TGCGCCAGCAGTTTAAGGCCCATCCCGGAGGATGAGCAGTTCTTC

D gene: .
V gene: TRBV21-1
clone size: .
J gene: TRBJ2-3
CDR3 protein: CASITSGIPDTQYF
CDR3 DNA: TGTGCCAGCATTACTAGCGGGATCCCAGATACGCAGTATTTT

D gene: .
V gene: TRBV28
clone size: .
J gene: TRBJ2-5
CDR3 protein: CASSLWGSGGETQYF
CDR3 DNA: TGTGCCAGCAGTTTATGGGGGTCAGGGGGGGAGACCCAGTACTTC

D gene: .
V gene: TRBV4-1
clone size: few
J gene: TRBJ2-2
CDR3 protein: CASSLPGLANTGELFF
CDR3 DNA: TGCGCCAGCAGCCTCCCCGGACTTGCGAACACCGGGGAGCTGTTTTTT

D gene: TRBD1
V gene: TRBV28
clone size: .
J gene: TRBJ2-7
CDR3 protein: CASIPAAPGGEQYF
CDR3 DNA: TGTGCCAGCATCCCGGCCGCCCCAGGGGGCGAGCAGTACTTC

D gene: .
V gene: TRBV28
clone size: .
J gene: TRBJ2-7
CDR3 protein: CASSFTGLRYEQYF
CDR3 DNA: TGTGCCAGCAGTTTCACAGGGTTACGGTACGAGCAGTACTTC

D gene: TRBD1
V gene: TRBV7-2
clone size: .
J gene: TRBJ1-5
CDR3 protein: CASSLTGVNNQPQHF
CDR3 DNA: TGTGCCAGCAGTCTTACAGGGGTTAACAATCAGCCCCAGCATTTT

D gene: TRBD1
V gene: TRBV6-5
clone size: .
J gene: TRBJ2-7
CDR3 protein: CASMTGATYEQYF
CDR3 DNA: TGTGCCAGCATGACAGGGGCAACCTACGAGCAGTACTTC

D gene: TRBD1
V gene: TRBV5-6
clone size: .
J gene: TRBJ2-7
CDR3 protein: CASSLGTGAHEQYF
CDR3 DNA: TGTGCCAGCAGCTTAGGGACAGGGGCCCACGAGCAGTACTTC

D gene: TRBD2
V gene: TRBV2
clone size: .
J gene: TRBJ2-5
CDR3 protein: CATLGREVLETQYF
CDR3 DNA: TGTGCCACCCTGGGACGGGAGGTTTTGGAGACCCAGTACTTC

D gene: TRBD2
V gene: TRBV4-1
clone size: .
J gene: TRBJ2-3
CDR3 protein: CASSQARLAGITDTQYF
CDR3 DNA: TGCGCCAGCAGCCAAGCTAGACTAGCGGGTATCACAGATACGCAGTATTTT

D gene: .
V gene: TRBV15
clone size: .
J gene: TRBJ1-1
CDR3 protein: CATSSPTPGLAFF
CDR3 DNA: TGTGCCACCAGCAGCCCAACCCCCGGGTTAGCTTTCTTT

D gene: .
V gene: TRBV5-6
clone size: .
J gene: TRBJ1-4
CDR3 protein: CASSLRTPTSEKLFF
CDR3 DNA: TGTGCCAGCAGCTTGAGGACTCCTACGAGTGAAAAACTGTTTTTT

D gene: .
V gene: TRBV7-3
clone size: .
J gene: TRBJ2-1
CDR3 protein: CASSPGRDNEQFF
CDR3 DNA: TGTGCCAGCAGCCCAGGCAGGGACAATGAGCAGTTCTTC

D gene: TRBD1
V gene: TRBV4-2
clone size: .
J gene: TRBJ2-2
CDR3 protein: CASSPRQGLYTGELFF
CDR3 DNA: TGTGCCAGCAGCCCAAGACAGGGGCTTTACACCGGGGAGCTGTTTTTT

D gene: TRBD1
V gene: TRBV6-5
clone size: .
J gene: TRBJ2-1
CDR3 protein: CASSPGTGGMDEQFF
CDR3 DNA: TGTGCCAGCAGTCCCGGGACAGGGGGGATGGATGAGCAGTTCTTC

D gene: TRBD1
V gene: TRBV2
clone size: .
J gene: TRBJ1-4
CDR3 protein: CASSVDRGSEKLFF
CDR3 DNA: TGTGCCAGCAGTGTGGACAGGGGTAGCGAAAAACTGTTTTTT

D gene: TRBD2
V gene: TRBV6-5
clone size: .
J gene: TRBJ2-7
CDR3 protein: CASRRLAEGSYEQYF
CDR3 DNA: TGTGCCAGCAGAAGACTAGCGGAGGGCTCCTACGAGCAGTACTTC

D gene: .
V gene: TRBV28
clone size: few
J gene: TRBJ2-7
CDR3 protein: CASSLGTFYEQYF
CDR3 DNA: TGTGCCAGCAGTCTCGGGACATTCTACGAGCAGTACTTC

D gene: .
V gene: TRBV4-3
clone size: .
J gene: TRBJ1-2
CDR3 protein: CASSQEAGGRTDYGYTF
CDR3 DNA: TGCGCCAGCAGCCAAGAAGCGGGCGGGCGGACGGACTATGGCTACACCTTC

D gene: .
V gene: TRBV7-3
clone size: .
J gene: TRBJ1-2
CDR3 protein: CASSPKPTDGYTF
CDR3 DNA: TGTGCCAGCAGCCCAAAACCGACAGATGGCTACACCTTC

D gene: .
V gene: TRBV7-2
clone size: .
J gene: TRBJ1-5
CDR3 protein: CASSLGAGNSNQPQHF
CDR3 DNA: TGTGCCAGCAGCTTAGGGGCAGGGAATAGCAATCAGCCCCAGCATTTT

D gene: .
V gene: TRBV28
clone size: .
J gene: TRBJ1-5
CDR3 protein: CASSLFRGPGNQPQHF
CDR3 DNA: TGTGCCAGCAGTTTATTCAGAGGGCCTGGCAATCAGCCCCAGCATTTT

D gene: TRBD1
V gene: TRBV7-2
clone size: .
J gene: TRBJ2-7
CDR3 protein: CASSLDRSEQYF
CDR3 DNA: TGTGCCAGCAGCCTGGACAGGTCTGAGCAGTACTTC

D gene: .
V gene: TRBV20-1
clone size: .
J gene: TRBJ2-7
CDR3 protein: CSGRSKEQYF
CDR3 DNA: TGCAGTGGACGGAGTAAGGAGCAGTACTTC

D gene: .
V gene: TRBV7-2
clone size: .
J gene: TRBJ2-7
CDR3 protein: CASSLVRDTTYEQYF
CDR3 DNA: TGTGCCAGCAGCTTAGTGAGGGACACAACCTACGAGCAGTACTTC

D gene: .
V gene: TRBV7-9
clone size: .
J gene: TRBJ1-1
CDR3 protein: CASSLGGPDEAFF
CDR3 DNA: TGTGCCAGCAGCTTAGGCGGGCCAGATGAAGCTTTCTTT

D gene: TRBD2
V gene: TRBV10-2
clone size: .
J gene: TRBJ2-7
CDR3 protein: CASSESGLAGGEQYF
CDR3 DNA: TGCGCCAGCAGTGAATCCGGACTAGCGGGAGGCGAGCAGTACTTC

D gene: TRBD2
V gene: TRBV4-3
clone size: once
J gene: TRBJ2-7
CDR3 protein: CASSQGYRASGIYEQYF
CDR3 DNA: TGCGCCAGCAGCCAAGGGTATAGGGCTAGCGGGATTTACGAGCAGTACTTC

D gene: .
V gene: TRBV2
clone size: .
J gene: TRBJ1-1
CDR3 protein: CASSEGAGTEAFF
CDR3 DNA: TGTGCCAGCAGCGAGGGAGCGGGCACTGAAGCTTTCTTT

D gene: .
V gene: TRBV4-3
clone size: .
J gene: TRBJ2-7
CDR3 protein: CASSRSSGDGLYEQYF
CDR3 DNA: TGCGCCAGCAGCCGGAGCTCGGGGGATGGCCTCTACGAGCAGTACTTC

D gene: TRBD2
V gene: TRBV19
clone size: .
J gene: TRBJ2-1
CDR3 protein: CASIRSSGSDEQFF
CDR3 DNA: TGTGCCAGTATAAGATCTAGCGGGAGCGATGAGCAGTTCTTC

D gene: TRBD1
V gene: TRBV15
clone size: .
J gene: TRBJ1-1
CDR3 protein: CATSRQGAGTEAFF
CDR3 DNA: TGTGCCACCAGCAGACAGGGGGCTGGTACTGAAGCTTTCTTT

D gene: .
V gene: TRBV29-1
clone size: .
J gene: TRBJ1-1
CDR3 protein: CSVLYRRENTEAFF
CDR3 DNA: TGCAGCGTCCTGTATCGCAGGGAGAACACTGAAGCTTTCTTT

D gene: .
V gene: TRBV7-9
clone size: .
J gene: TRBJ1-2
CDR3 protein: CASSLAEAAGTF
CDR3 DNA: TGTGCCAGCAGCTTAGCGGAGGCAGCGGGCACCTTC

D gene: TRBD1
V gene: TRBV7-2
clone size: .
J gene: TRBJ1-2
CDR3 protein: CASSYTRDRTSYGYTF
CDR3 DNA: TGTGCCAGCAGCTACACCCGGGACAGGACCTCCTATGGCTACACCTTC

D gene: .
V gene: TRBV6-5
clone size: .
J gene: TRBJ2-7
CDR3 protein: CASMGATYEQYF
CDR3 DNA: TGTGCCAGCATGGGCGCAACCTACGAGCAGTACTTC

D gene: .
V gene: TRBV4-3
clone size: .
J gene: TRBJ1-1
CDR3 protein: CASSPLPEVNTEAFF
CDR3 DNA: TGCGCCAGCAGCCCCCTCCCTGAGGTGAACACTGAAGCTTTCTTT

D gene: .
V gene: TRBV5-1
clone size: .
J gene: TRBJ1-1
CDR3 protein: CASSFSGMGTEAFF
CDR3 DNA: TGCGCCAGCAGCTTCTCAGGGATGGGTACTGAAGCTTTCTTT

D gene: TRBD1
V gene: TRBV7-9
clone size: .
J gene: TRBJ2-5
CDR3 protein: CASSFDRGQETQYF
CDR3 DNA: TGTGCCAGCAGCTTCGACAGGGGCCAAGAGACCCAGTACTTC

D gene: .
V gene: TRBV10-1
clone size: .
J gene: TRBJ2-2
CDR3 protein: CASSEGDTPPGELFF
CDR3 DNA: TGCGCCAGCAGTGAGGGGGACACCCCGCCGGGGGAGCTGTTTTTT

D gene: .
V gene: TRBV5-8
clone size: once
J gene: TRBJ2-2
CDR3 protein: CASSPPLGPTGELFF
CDR3 DNA: TGTGCCAGCAGCCCTCCCCTGGGGCCCACCGGGGAGCTGTTTTTT

D gene: .
V gene: TRBV19
clone size: .
J gene: TRBJ2-1
CDR3 protein: CASSFSGYNEQFF
CDR3 DNA: TGTGCCAGTAGTTTTAGCGGTTACAATGAGCAGTTCTTC

D gene: .
V gene: TRBV28
clone size: .
J gene: TRBJ1-2
CDR3 protein: CASSLSGGFGYTF
CDR3 DNA: TGTGCCAGCAGTTTATCGGGGGGCTTTGGCTACACCTTC

D gene: .
V gene: TRBV6-4
clone size: .
J gene: TRBJ2-3
CDR3 protein: CASSDSFAQAPPDTQYF
CDR3 DNA: TGTGCCAGCAGTGACTCGTTTGCGCAAGCCCCCCCAGATACGCAGTATTTT

D gene: .
V gene: TRBV9
clone size: .
J gene: TRBJ2-1
CDR3 protein: CASSVATRENEQFF
CDR3 DNA: TGTGCCAGCAGCGTAGCTACGAGGGAGAATGAGCAGTTCTTC

D gene: .
V gene: TRBV2
clone size: .
J gene: TRBJ2-1
CDR3 protein: CLAPSSYNEQFF
CDR3 DNA: TGTTTAGCGCCTAGCTCCTACAATGAGCAGTTCTTC

D gene: TRBD1
V gene: TRBV18
clone size: .
J gene: TRBJ2-7
CDR3 protein: CASSPAGQGSAYEQYF
CDR3 DNA: TGTGCCAGCTCACCGGCAGGACAGGGGTCGGCCTACGAGCAGTACTTC

D gene: .
V gene: TRBV19
clone size: medium-sized
J gene: TRBJ2-1
CDR3 protein: CASSIPRGEQFF
CDR3 DNA: TGTGCCAGTAGTATCCCCCGGGGTGAGCAGTTCTTC

D gene: .
V gene: TRBV12-1
clone size: .
J gene: TRBJ1-5
CDR3 protein: CASSPYSLADSNQPQHF
CDR3 DNA: TGTGCCAGCAGCCCTTATTCCCTGGCGGATAGCAATCAGCCCCAGCATTTT

D gene: .
V gene: TRBV28
clone size: .
J gene: TRBJ1-5
CDR3 protein: CASSLSGLPQHF
CDR3 DNA: TGTGCCAGCAGTTTATCAGGACTGCCCCAGCATTTT

D gene: TRBD1
V gene: TRBV28
clone size: .
J gene: TRBJ1-4
CDR3 protein: CASSLTGGADEKLFF
CDR3 DNA: TGTGCCAGCAGTTTGACAGGGGGCGCCGATGAAAAACTGTTTTTT

D gene: TRBD1
V gene: TRBV7-9
clone size: .
J gene: TRBJ2-7
CDR3 protein: CSSSANGTGSYEQYF
CDR3 DNA: TGTTCCAGCAGCGCAAACGGGACAGGGTCCTACGAGCAGTACTTC

D gene: .
V gene: TRBV29-1
clone size: .
J gene: TRBJ2-2
CDR3 protein: CSAGGNGELFF
CDR3 DNA: TGCAGCGCCGGGGGTAACGGGGAGCTGTTTTTT

D gene: .
V gene: TRBV4-3
clone size: .
J gene: TRBJ2-7
CDR3 protein: CASSQDWMGGRYEQYF
CDR3 DNA: TGCGCCAGCAGCCAAGATTGGATGGGGGGAAGGTACGAGCAGTACTTC